One and the same sample provided the 27 T cell receptor beta chains below, sequenced in a study of T cell responses to AZD1222 COVID-19 vaccine. Sequenced by immunoSEQ multiplex PCR; TCRdb stores in-frame clones only, minus some. Seen here are some 150,000 clones, about 93% observed once, and the top ten hold roughly 1.3%. This material consisted of peripheral blood, taken on day 0 of AZD1222 vaccination. The receptors were sampled from an adult in good health.

The V and J genes are TRBV9 and TRBJ2-2; 13 bases fit TRBD2. The CDR3 is 17 residues long. The J segment lost 4 bases and the V segment lost 3 bases, leaving 6 bases of the junction unmatched. In germline, CDR1 is SGDLS, CDR2 YYNGEE. The CDR3, as DNA: TGTGCCAGCAGCGCCGCCAGACTAGCGGGAGGCACCGGGGAGCTGTTTTTT. As protein: CASSAARLAGGTGELFF.

This clone was recorded once. The chain joins TRBV7-2 to TRBJ1-2; 8 positions agree with TRBD1. V was pared by 5 bases and J by 7 bases, with 12 bases of the junction left unmatched. The germline gives CDR1 SGHTA, CDR2 FQGNSA. The CDR3 length is 15 residues. CDR3 in DNA: TGTGCCAGCAGCCGGGGCAGGGGGCGTCTTGTTGGCTACACCTTC. Amino acids: CASSRGRGRLVGYTF.

The chain employs TRBV6-4 and TRBJ1-6; no firm D call. The CDR3 loop spans 14 amino acids. Trimming removed 3 bases at V and 5 bases at J, with 8 bases between. Germline V gives CDR1 MRHNA, CDR2 SNTAGT. CDR3 coding DNA: TGTGCCAGCAGTGAACGATCAGATAATTCACCCCTCCACTTT. Translated: CASSERSDNSPLHF.

The genes are TRBV19 and TRBJ1-1, with D unclear. Germline V lookup: CDR1 LNHDA, CDR2 SQIVND (reference sequence). This CDR3 has 13 residues. Trimming pared 9 bases from V and 1 base from J, leaving 12 bases between. CDR3 loop: CASNTLGNTEAFF. The DNA for the CDR3 is TGTGCCAGCAATACCCTTGGGAACACTGAAGCTTTCTTT.

The rearrangement uses TRBV27 and TRBJ1-6; 11 nucleotides align to TRBD1. Germline lookup yields CDR1 MNHEY and CDR2 SMNVEV (reference sequence). J was trimmed by 8 bases and V by 5 bases; bases with no gene match: 5. This CDR3 is built from 15 residues. The CDR3 DNA reads as TGTGCCAGCAGTGTCGGACAGGGGGCGGATTCACCCCTCCACTTT. This encodes CASSVGQGADSPLHF.

The rearrangement uses TRBV18 and TRBJ1-1; 7 bases are shared with TRBD1. In germline, CDR1 is KGHSH, CDR2 LQKENI. Trimming cost V 4 bases and J 1 base; bases outside gene matches: 0. The length of the CDR3 is 13 residues. The DNA for the CDR3 is TGTGCCAGCTCACAGGGGGCGAACACTGAAGCTTTCTTT. Amino acid sequence: CASSQGANTEAFF.

A single count supports this clone. The J gene is TRBJ2-3, the V gene TRBV27; D uncertain. CDR3 length: 12 residues. In germline, CDR1 is MNHEY, CDR2 SMNVEV (reference sequence). V was shortened by 4 bases and J by 0 bases, with 2 bases between the two germline ends. The CDR3 spells CASSYSTDTQYF. CDR3 coding DNA: TGTGCCAGCAGTTATAGCACAGATACGCAGTATTTT.

This chain connects TRBV6-1 to TRBJ1-5, with D unclear. Germline V gene data show CDR1 as MNHNS and CDR2 as SASEGT. The CDR3 runs 12 residues. Deletions cut 3 bases from V and 4 bases from J, with 4 bases between. The CDR3 sequence is CASSDPNQPQHF. The DNA of the CDR3 is TGTGCCAGCAGTGACCCTAATCAGCCCCAGCATTTT.

The chain is built from TRBV5-6 and TRBJ1-3; D is unresolved. The germline V and J ends were trimmed by 2 bases and 3 bases, with 9 bases remaining between them. This CDR3 has 14 residues. Germline V lookup: CDR1 SGHDT, CDR2 YYEEEE. CDR3 nucleotides: TGTGCCAGCAGCTTTCCGGTAGATGGAAACACCATATATTTT. This gives the protein CASSFPVDGNTIYF.

This chain uses TRBV19 with TRBJ1-1, with D perhaps TRBD1 (5 bases). Germline V gene lookup returns CDR1 LNHDA and CDR2 SQIVND (reference sequence). The CDR3 runs to 14 residues. V was clipped by 7 bases and J by 3 bases, with 15 bases between them. The CDR3 protein is CASTGGAGYTEAFF. The DNA of the CDR3 is TGTGCCAGTACGGGAGGGGCCGGGTACACTGAAGCTTTCTTT.

J is TRBJ1-1 and V is TRBV6-5; D ambiguous. The CDR3 has 12 residues. V lost 6 bases and J lost 4, with 9 bases in between. The germline gives CDR1 MNHEY, CDR2 SVGAGI. DNA for the CDR3: TGTGCCAGCAGATGGTTGACCACTGAAGCTTTCTTT. It translates to CASRWLTTEAFF.

This sequence joins TRBV28 and TRBJ2-1; tentative D call: TRBD2 (6 bases). Germline CDR1 MDHEN, CDR2 SYDVKM. The CDR3 sequence is 16 residues long. V lost 2 bases to trimming and J lost 1 base, with 12 bases between them. CDR3 coding DNA: TGTGCCAGCAGTTTAAGTGGGACTCGGTCCTACAATGAGCAGTTCTTC. It encodes CASSLSGTRSYNEQFF.

This chain links TRBV4-2 with TRBJ1-3; D is possibly TRBD1 (5 bases). The CDR3 runs to 17 residues. CDR1 is LGHNA and CDR2 is YNFKEQ in the germline V gene. Trimming took 4 bases from V and 1 from J, leaving 17 bases between them. Here the CDR3 DNA reads TGTGCCAGCAGCCCAACTCAAGGGCAGGGATCTGGAAACACCATATATTTT. This encodes CASSPTQGQGSGNTIYF.

The chain links TRBV29-1 to TRBJ1-5, with no clear D. CDR1 is SQVTM, CDR2 ANQGSEA, per germline. The V and J ends lost 0 bases and 3 bases respectively, with 12 bases between them. The CDR3 runs 15 residues. The CDR3 sequence: CSVEEGAALNQPQHF. The CDR3, as DNA: TGCAGCGTTGAAGAGGGTGCAGCCCTCAATCAGCCCCAGCATTTT. The variable domain in full, completed from reference TRBV29-1 and TRBJ1-5, reads SAVISQKPSRDICQRGTSLTIQCQVDSQVTMMFWYRQQPGQSLTLIATANQGSEATYESGFVIDKFPISRPNLTFSTLTVSNMSPEDSSIYLCSVEEGAALNQPQHFGDGTRLSIL.

The chain recombines TRBV7-9 with TRBJ1-3; TRBD1 is a possible D gene (5 bases). There are 16 residues in the CDR3. Trimming took off 5 bases at V and 2 bases at J, with 16 bases between the two ends. Germline V gene data show CDR1 as SEHNR and CDR2 as FQNEAQ (reference sequence). The chain's CDR3 is CASSRTTGTAGNTIYF. CDR3 in DNA: TGTGCCAGCAGCCGAACAACCGGGACTGCTGGAAACACCATATATTTT.

The CDR3 protein is CASSDRNLNTEAFF. The CDR3 DNA reads TGTGCCAGCAGTGACAGGAACCTGAACACTGAAGCTTTCTTT. The rearrangement uses TRBV6-1 and TRBJ1-1, with D hard to call. V lost 3 bases and J lost 0, with 8 bases in between. Germline-derived CDR1 and CDR2 are MNHNS and SASEGT. The CDR3 contains 14 residues.

The chain uses TRBV2 and TRBJ2-7, with D unresolved. The V end lost 5 bases, the J end lost 6 bases, and 11 bases lay between the germline ends. Germline assignment: CDR1 SNHLY and CDR2 FYNNEI. The CDR3 consists of 12 residues. The CDR3 protein is CASSFSSGEQYV. As DNA, the CDR3 is TGTGCCAGCAGTTTCAGTTCGGGCGAGCAGTACGTC.

This clone was detected only once. The chain carries TRBV28 and TRBJ1-1; unclear D gene. V was pared by 7 bases and J by 2 bases, with 5 bases between. Germline CDR1 is MDHEN and CDR2 is SYDVKM. The CDR3 spans 11 residues. CDR3: CASKENTEAFF. The CDR3 DNA sequence: TGTGCCAGCAAGGAAAACACTGAAGCTTTCTTT. Drawing the rest from reference TRBV28 and TRBJ1-1, the complete variable domain is DVKVTQSSRYLVKRTGEKVFLECVQDMDHENMFWYRQDPGLGLRLIYFSYDVKMKEKGDIPEGYSVSREKKERFSLILESASTNQTSMYLCASKENTEAFFGQGTRLTVV.

The chain links TRBV5-6 to TRBJ2-3; D is undetermined. Trimming left V 1 base short and J 4 bases short, with 4 bases between. Germline V lookup: CDR1 SGHDT, CDR2 YYEEEE. The CDR3 length is 12 residues. Here the CDR3 DNA reads TGTGCCAGCAGCTTGATCGCAGATACGCAGTATTTT. Residues: CASSLIADTQYF.

The sample holds a few counts of this clone. This chain joins TRBV5-4 and TRBJ1-1; 11 positions match TRBD1. The CDR3 totals 16 residues. J lost 6 bases, V lost 6 bases, and 13 bases had no gene match. CDR1 is SGHNT, CDR2 YYREEE, per germline (reference sequence). CDR3 amino acids: CASTGRFGQGAAEAFF. CDR3 in DNA: TGTGCCAGCACCGGGAGGTTCGGACAGGGGGCAGCTGAAGCTTTCTTT.

The gene calls are TRBV18 and TRBJ2-1, with D tentatively TRBD1 or TRBD2 (5 bases each). Per germline, CDR1 KGHSH and CDR2 LQKENI. The CDR3 covers 15 residues. Trimming cost V 1 base and J 0 bases, with 7 bases left between them. CDR3 in DNA: TGTGCCAGCTCACCACAGAGGGGCTCCTACAATGAGCAGTTCTTC. Protein product: CASSPQRGSYNEQFF. Using reference TRBV18 and TRBJ2-1 for the parts outside the CDR3, the full variable domain is NAGVMQNPRHLVRRRGQEARLRCSPMKGHSHVYWYRQLPEEGLKFMVYLQKENIIDESGMPKERFSAEFPKEGPSILRIQQVVRGDSAAYFCASSPQRGSYNEQFFGPGTRLTVL.

This chain links TRBV11-2 with TRBJ1-2; D is undetermined. CDR3 size: 13 residues. The V end lost 1 base, the J end lost 7 bases, and 10 bases lay between the germline ends. Germline V lookup: CDR1 SGHAT, CDR2 FQNNGV. In nucleotides, the CDR3 is TGTGCCAGCAGCTTAGCGGGATTGGGTGGCTACACCTTC. As protein: CASSLAGLGGYTF. Using reference TRBV11-2 and TRBJ1-2 for the parts outside the CDR3, the full variable domain is EAGVAQSPRYKIIEKRQSVAFWCNPISGHATLYWYQQILGQGPKLLIQFQNNGVVDDSQLPKDRFSAERLKGVDSTLKIQPAKLEDSAVYLCASSLAGLGGYTFGSGTRLTVV.

The chain is built from TRBV7-6 and TRBJ1-2; 7 bases are shared with TRBD1. Germline V CDR1 and CDR2: SGHVS, FNYEAQ. The V and J ends lost 4 bases and 3 bases, in that order; junction bases with no gene match: 5. The CDR3 contains 14 residues. Here the CDR3 reads CASSSDRRDYGYTF. CDR3 nucleotide sequence: TGTGCCAGCAGCTCGGACAGGAGGGACTATGGCTACACCTTC.

The chain joins TRBV7-8 to TRBJ2-3, with D maybe TRBD2 (5 bases). Germline V gene lookup returns CDR1 SGHVS and CDR2 FQNEAQ. CDR3 size: 13 residues. The V end was cut by 5 bases, the J end by 1 base, with 7 bases between. CDR3 nucleotide sequence: TGTGCCAGCAGCCGGGATGGCACAGATACGCAGTATTTT. Its translation: CASSRDGTDTQYF.

The chain has TRBV12-3 or TRBV12-4 and TRBJ1-3, with D unresolved. Between the trimmed V and J ends, which lost 8 bases and 3 bases, there was a span of 8 bases. The CDR3 is 12 amino acids. CDR3 coding DNA: TGTGCCAGCCGAATTCTTGGAAACACCATATATTTT. This sequence encodes CASRILGNTIYF.

This chain links TRBV6-2 or TRBV6-3 with TRBJ1-2, with D possibly TRBD1 on 6 matching bases. This CDR3 is built from 13 residues. CDR1 is MNHEY, CDR2 SVGEGT, per germline. The V and J ends lost 4 bases and 4 bases respectively, with 10 bases between them. CDR3: CASSFRGGYGYTF. The DNA for the CDR3 is TGTGCCAGCAGTTTCAGGGGAGGCTATGGCTACACCTTC.

J is TRBJ1-1 and V is TRBV27; 7 nucleotides agree with TRBD1. CDR1 is MNHEY, CDR2 SMNVEV, per germline (reference sequence). V shed 8 bases, J shed 0 bases, and the junction held 9 bases outside the gene matches. The CDR3 is made up of 15 amino acids. The CDR3 sequence: CASLQGGAMNTEAFF. The CDR3, as DNA: TGTGCCAGCCTTCAGGGGGGGGCCATGAACACTGAAGCTTTCTTT.